The TCR beta chain described here comes from a study of Graves' ophthalmopathy and Graves' hyperthyroidism. Study background: Ahead of any treatment, peripheral blood was obtained at the initial diagnosis.

The diagnosis combined clinical symptoms, thyroxine, TRAb, thyroid ultrasound and orbital computed tomography scans. The PBMC fraction was derived from over 9 ml of fresh peripheral blood. Study findings and constraints: With a specificity of around 77% and a sensitivity of around 71%, the model predicted ophthalmopathy progression.

For repertoire sequencing, the TCR beta CDR3 regions were amplified from RNA transcripts. A first-round RT-PCR used HTBI primers, followed by a second-round multiplex PCR. A single record per CDR3 protein comes from TCRdb applying MiXCR to the multiplex PCR reads. The repertoire has 360,000 or so distinct CDR3 sequences, approximately 16% of them found once; the top ten carry roughly 1.5%. The table lists this clonotype with many counts. Its cognate antigen is unknown. The sequenced material came from peripheral blood. This receptor was obtained from a young woman with Graves' ophthalmopathy.

CDR3 nucleotides: TGTGCCAGCAGTCAGACTCCGTGGGGCGGGGAATACGAGCAGTACTTC. This translates into CASSQTPWGGEYEQYF. This chain uses TRBV28 with TRBJ2-7; a weak D match, TRBD2 (6 bases). CDR3 length: 16 amino acids. The V end was cut by 5 bases, the J end by 4 bases, with 21 bases between. The germline V gene has CDR1 MDHEN and CDR2 SYDVKM.